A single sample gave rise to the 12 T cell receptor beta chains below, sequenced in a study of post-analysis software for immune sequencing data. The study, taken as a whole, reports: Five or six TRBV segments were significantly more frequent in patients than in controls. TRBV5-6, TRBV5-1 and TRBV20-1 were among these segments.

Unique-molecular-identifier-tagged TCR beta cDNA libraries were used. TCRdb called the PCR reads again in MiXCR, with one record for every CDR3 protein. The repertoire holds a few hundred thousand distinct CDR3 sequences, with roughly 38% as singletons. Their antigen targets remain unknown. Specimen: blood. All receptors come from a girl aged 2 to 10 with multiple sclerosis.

CDR3 sequence (DNA): TGCGCCAGCAGCTTAAGCCGGGACAGAATATACAATGAGCAGTTCTTC. Translation: CASSLSRDRIYNEQFF. The V and J genes are TRBV5-1 and TRBJ2-1; 7 nucleotides align to TRBD1. J was trimmed by 4 bases and V by 2 bases; bases with no gene match: 9. The CDR3 is 16 amino acids. CDR1 and CDR2 from the germline V gene are SGHRS and YFSETQ.

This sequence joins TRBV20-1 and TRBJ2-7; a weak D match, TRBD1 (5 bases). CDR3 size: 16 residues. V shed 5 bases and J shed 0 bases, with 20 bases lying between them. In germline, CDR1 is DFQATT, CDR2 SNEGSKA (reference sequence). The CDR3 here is CSAYGAFASISYEQYF. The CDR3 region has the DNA TGCAGTGCTTATGGGGCCTTTGCGTCGATCTCCTACGAGCAGTACTTC.

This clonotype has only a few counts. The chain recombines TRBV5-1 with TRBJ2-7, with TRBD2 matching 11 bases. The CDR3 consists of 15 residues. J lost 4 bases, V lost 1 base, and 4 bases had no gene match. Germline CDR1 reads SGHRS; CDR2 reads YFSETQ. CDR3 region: CASSLTSGGLYEQYF. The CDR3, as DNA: TGCGCCAGCAGCTTGACTAGCGGGGGCCTATACGAGCAGTACTTC.

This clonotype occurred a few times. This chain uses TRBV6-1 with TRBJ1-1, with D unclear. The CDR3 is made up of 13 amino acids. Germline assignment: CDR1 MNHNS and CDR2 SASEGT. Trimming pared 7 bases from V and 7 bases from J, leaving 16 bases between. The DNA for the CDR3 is TGTGCCAGCATTCGATTATCGGGATTTGAAGCTTTCTTT. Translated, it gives CASIRLSGFEAFF.

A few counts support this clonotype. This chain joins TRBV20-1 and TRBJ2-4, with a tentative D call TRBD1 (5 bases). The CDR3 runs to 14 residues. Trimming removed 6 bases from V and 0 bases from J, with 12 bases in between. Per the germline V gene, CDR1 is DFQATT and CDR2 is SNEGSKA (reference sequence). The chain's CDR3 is CSARQLVAKNIQYF. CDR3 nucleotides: TGCAGTGCACGACAGTTGGTAGCCAAAAACATTCAGTACTTC.

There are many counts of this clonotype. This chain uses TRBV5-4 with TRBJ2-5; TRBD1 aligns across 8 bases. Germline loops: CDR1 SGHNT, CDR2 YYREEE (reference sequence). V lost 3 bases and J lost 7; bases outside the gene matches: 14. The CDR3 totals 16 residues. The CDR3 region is CASSSRGQVTAATQYF. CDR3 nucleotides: TGTGCCAGCAGCTCCCGGGGACAGGTCACGGCGGCGACCCAGTACTTC.

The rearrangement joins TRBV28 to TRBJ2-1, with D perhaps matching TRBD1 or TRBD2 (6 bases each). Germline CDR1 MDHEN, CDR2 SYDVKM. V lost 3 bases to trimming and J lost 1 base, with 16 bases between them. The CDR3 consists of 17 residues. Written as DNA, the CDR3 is TGTGCCAGCAGTTTCTGGACTACCCAGGGGTCCTACAATGAGCAGTTCTTC. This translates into CASSFWTTQGSYNEQFF. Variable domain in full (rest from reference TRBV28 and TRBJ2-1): DVKVTQSSRYLVKRTGEKVFLECVQDMDHENMFWYRQDPGLGLRLIYFSYDVKMKEKGDIPEGYSVSREKKERFSLILESASTNQTSMYLCASSFWTTQGSYNEQFFGPGTRLTVL.

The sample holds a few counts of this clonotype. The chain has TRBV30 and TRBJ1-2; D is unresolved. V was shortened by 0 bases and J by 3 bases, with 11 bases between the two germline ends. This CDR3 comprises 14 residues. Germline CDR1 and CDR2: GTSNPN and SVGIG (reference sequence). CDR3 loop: CAWSVLLGDYGYTF. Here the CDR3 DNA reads TGTGCCTGGAGTGTACTCCTAGGAGACTATGGCTACACCTTC. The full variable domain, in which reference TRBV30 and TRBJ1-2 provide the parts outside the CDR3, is SQTIHQWPATLVQPVGSPLSLECTVEGTSNPNLYWYRQAAGRGLQLLFYSVGIGQISSEVPQNLSASRPQDRQFILSSKKLLLSDSGFYLCAWSVLLGDYGYTFGSGTRLTVV.

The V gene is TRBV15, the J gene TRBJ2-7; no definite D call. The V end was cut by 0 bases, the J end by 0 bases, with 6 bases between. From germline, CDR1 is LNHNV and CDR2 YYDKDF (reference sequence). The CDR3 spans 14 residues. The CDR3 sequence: CATSRDTTSYEQYF. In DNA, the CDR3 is TGTGCCACCAGCAGAGACACAACCTCCTACGAGCAGTACTTC.

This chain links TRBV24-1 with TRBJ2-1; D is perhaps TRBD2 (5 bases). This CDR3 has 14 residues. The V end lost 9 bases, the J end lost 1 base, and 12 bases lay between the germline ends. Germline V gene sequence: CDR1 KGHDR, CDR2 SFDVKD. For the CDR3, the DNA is TGTGCCACCGCGGAAGGAGGTTCCTACAATGAGCAGTTCTTC. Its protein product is CATAEGGSYNEQFF.

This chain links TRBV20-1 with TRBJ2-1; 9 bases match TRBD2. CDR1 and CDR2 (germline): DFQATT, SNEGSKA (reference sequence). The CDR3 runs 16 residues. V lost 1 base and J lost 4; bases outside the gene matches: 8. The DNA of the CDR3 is TGCAGTGCTAGAGTCTTCGGCGGGAGGGCTTACAATGAGCAGTTCTTC. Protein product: CSARVFGGRAYNEQFF.

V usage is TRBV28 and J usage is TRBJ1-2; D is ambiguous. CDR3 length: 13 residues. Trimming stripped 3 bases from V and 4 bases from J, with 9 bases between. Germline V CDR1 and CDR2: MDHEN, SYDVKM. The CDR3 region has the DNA TGTGCCAGCAGTTTGCCTCCCACCTATGGCTACACCTTC. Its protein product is CASSLPPTYGYTF.